A single count supports the clone carrying this T cell receptor (beta chain). V was clipped by 0 bases and J by 9 bases; unmatched bases: 11. This CDR3 contains 17 residues. From germline, CDR1 is LGHDT and CDR2 YNNKEL (reference sequence). The sample originates from a study of blood T cells in healthy people across ages. Next came a second PCR, run for about 7 to 12 cycles, which used a sample-barcoded 5' primer along with a J-beta primer mix. A template-switch adaptor that had 12 random nucleotides put a tag on each cDNA molecule. TCRdb reprocessed the 5' RACE reads with MiXCR, giving one entry per CDR3 protein. The data show 1.5 million or so distinct CDR3 sequences, about 40% seen once.

The sequenced sample was blood. The origin of this receptor is a woman aged 18-29 years in good health. This sequence joins TRBV3-1 and TRBJ2-1; 10 nucleotides line up with TRBD1. CDR3 sequence (DNA): TGTGCCAGCAGCCAAGAAATCAGGACAGGGGGGAGGAGTGAGCAGTTCTTC. Encoded protein: CASSQEIRTGGRSEQFF.